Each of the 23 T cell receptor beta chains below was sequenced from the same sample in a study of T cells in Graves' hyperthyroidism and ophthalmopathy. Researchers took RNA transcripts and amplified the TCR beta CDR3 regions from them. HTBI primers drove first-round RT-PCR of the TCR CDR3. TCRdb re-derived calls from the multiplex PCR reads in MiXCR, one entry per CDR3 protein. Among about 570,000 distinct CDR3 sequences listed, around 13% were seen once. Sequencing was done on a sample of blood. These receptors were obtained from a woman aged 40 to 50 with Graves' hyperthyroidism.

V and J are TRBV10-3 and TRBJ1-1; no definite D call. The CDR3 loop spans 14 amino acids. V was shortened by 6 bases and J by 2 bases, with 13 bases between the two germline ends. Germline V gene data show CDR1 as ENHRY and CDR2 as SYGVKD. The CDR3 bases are TGTGCCATCAGACCCCGGGAAGTAAACACTGAAGCTTTCTTT. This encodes CAIRPREVNTEAFF.

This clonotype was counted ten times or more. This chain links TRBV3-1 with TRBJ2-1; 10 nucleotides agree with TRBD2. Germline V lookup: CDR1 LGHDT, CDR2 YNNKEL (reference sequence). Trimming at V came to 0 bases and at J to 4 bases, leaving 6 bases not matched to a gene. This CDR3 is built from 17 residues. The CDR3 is CASSQDIAGGGYNEQFF. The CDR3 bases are TGTGCCAGCAGCCAAGATATAGCGGGGGGCGGTTACAATGAGCAGTTCTTC.

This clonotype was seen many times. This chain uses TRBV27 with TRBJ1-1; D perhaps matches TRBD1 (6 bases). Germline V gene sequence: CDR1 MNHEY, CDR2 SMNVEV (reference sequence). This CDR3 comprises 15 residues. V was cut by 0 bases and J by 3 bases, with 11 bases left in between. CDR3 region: CASSLSQGRDTEAFF. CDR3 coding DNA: TGTGCCAGCAGTTTATCTCAGGGGAGGGACACTGAAGCTTTCTTT.

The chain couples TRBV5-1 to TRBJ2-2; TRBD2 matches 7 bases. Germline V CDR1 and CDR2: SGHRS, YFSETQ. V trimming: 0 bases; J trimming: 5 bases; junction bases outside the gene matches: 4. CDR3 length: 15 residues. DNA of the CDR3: TGCGCCAGCAGCTTGGCGCTAGCGGAAACCGGGGAGCTGTTTTTT. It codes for CASSLALAETGELFF.

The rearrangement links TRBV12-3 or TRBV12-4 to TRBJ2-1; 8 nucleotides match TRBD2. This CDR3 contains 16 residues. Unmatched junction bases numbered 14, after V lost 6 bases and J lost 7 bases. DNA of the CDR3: TGTGCCAGCAGCCAGGGAGTGGCGGGAGGAGAGAATGAGCAGTTCTTC. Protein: CASSQGVAGGENEQFF.

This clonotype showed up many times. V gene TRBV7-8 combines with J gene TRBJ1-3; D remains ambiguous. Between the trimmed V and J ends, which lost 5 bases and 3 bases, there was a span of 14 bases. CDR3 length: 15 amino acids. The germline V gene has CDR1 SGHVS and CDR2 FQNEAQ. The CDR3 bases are TGTGCCAGCAGCATTGGGCTGGGTTTTGGAAACACCATATATTTT. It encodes CASSIGLGFGNTIYF.

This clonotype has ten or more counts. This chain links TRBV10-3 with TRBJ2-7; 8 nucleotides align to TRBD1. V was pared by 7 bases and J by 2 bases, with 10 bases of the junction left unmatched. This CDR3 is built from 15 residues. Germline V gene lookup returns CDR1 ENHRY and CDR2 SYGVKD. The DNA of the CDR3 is TGTGCCATCAATAAGGACAGGGACAATACCTACGAGCAGTACTTC. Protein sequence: CAINKDRDNTYEQYF.

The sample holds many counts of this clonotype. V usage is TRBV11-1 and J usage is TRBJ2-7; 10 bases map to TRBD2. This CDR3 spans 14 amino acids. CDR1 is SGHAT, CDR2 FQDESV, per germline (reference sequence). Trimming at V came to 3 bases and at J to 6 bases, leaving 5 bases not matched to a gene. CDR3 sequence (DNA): TGTGCCAGCAGCTTGGAGCGGGAGGGCCTCGAGCAGTACTTC. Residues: CASSLEREGLEQYF.

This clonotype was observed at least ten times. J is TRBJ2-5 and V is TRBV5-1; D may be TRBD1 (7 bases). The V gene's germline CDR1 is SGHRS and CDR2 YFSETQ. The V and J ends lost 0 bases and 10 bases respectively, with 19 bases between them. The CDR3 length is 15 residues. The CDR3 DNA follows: TGCGCCAGCAGCTTGGGAACAGGGGAAGCGGGCGGCCAGTACTTC. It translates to CASSLGTGEAGGQYF.

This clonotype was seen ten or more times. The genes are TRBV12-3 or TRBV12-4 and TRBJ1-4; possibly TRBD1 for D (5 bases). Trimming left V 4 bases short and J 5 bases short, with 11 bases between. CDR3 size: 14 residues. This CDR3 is CASSSIKGNEKLFF. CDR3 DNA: TGTGCCAGCAGTTCGATAAAGGGGAATGAAAAACTGTTTTTT.

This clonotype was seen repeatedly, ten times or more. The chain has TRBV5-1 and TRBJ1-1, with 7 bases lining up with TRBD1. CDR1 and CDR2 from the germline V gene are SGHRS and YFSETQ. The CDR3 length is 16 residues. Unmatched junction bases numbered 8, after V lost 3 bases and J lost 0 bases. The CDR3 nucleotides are TGCGCCAGCAGCTCAAAGGGAGGACAGGTGAACACTGAAGCTTTCTTT. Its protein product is CASSSKGGQVNTEAFF.

The CDR3 protein is CASLSLNEQFF. CDR3 DNA: TGTGCCAGCCTCTCCCTCAATGAGCAGTTCTTC. The chain joins TRBV28 to TRBJ2-1; D unresolved. Trimming removed 8 bases at V and 6 bases at J, with 8 bases between. The length of the CDR3 is 11 residues. The germline CDR1 and CDR2 sequences are MDHEN and SYDVKM.

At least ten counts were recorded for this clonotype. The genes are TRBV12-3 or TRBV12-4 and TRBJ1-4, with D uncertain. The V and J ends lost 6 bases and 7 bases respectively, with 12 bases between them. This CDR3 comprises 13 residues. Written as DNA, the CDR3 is TGTGCCAGCAGGCAGCGGATGGGTGAAAAACTGTTTTTT. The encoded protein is CASRQRMGEKLFF.

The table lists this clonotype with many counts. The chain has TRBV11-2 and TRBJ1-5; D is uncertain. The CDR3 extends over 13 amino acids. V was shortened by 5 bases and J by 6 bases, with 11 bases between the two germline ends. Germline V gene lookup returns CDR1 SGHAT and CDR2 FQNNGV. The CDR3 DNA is TGTGCCAGCAGCCAAACCCGGAGTCAGCCCCAGCATTTT. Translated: CASSQTRSQPQHF.

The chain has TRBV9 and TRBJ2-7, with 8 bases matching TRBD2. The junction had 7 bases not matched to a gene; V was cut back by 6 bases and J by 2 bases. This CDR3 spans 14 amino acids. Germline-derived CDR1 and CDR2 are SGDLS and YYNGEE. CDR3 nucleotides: TGTGCCAGCACTCCAGCGGGAGCGCCCTACGAGCAGTACTTC. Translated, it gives CASTPAGAPYEQYF.

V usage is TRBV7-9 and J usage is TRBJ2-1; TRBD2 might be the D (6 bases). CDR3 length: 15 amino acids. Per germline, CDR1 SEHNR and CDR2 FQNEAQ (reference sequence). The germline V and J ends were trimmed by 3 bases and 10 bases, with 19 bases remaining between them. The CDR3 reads CASSLEAGSPPEQFF. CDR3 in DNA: TGTGCCAGCAGCTTGGAAGCCGGGAGTCCCCCCGAGCAGTTCTTC.

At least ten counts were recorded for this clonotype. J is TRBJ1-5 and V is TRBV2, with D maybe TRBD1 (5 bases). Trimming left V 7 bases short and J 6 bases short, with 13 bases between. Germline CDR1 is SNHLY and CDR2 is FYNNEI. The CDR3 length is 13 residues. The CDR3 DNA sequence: TGTGCCAGCAACGTTCAGGGAGTTCAGCCCCAGCATTTT. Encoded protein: CASNVQGVQPQHF. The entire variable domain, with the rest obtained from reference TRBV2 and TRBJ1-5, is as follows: EPEVTQTPSHQVTQMGQEVILRCVPISNHLYFYWYRQILGQKVEFLVSFYNNEISEKSEIFDDQFSVERPDGSNFTLKIRSTKLEDSAMYFCASNVQGVQPQHFGDGTRLSIL.

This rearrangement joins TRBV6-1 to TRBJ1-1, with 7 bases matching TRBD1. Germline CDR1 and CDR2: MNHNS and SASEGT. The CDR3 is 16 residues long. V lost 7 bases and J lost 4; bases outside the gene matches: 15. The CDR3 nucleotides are TGTGCCAGCAACAACCACCAGGGGGGTTCGGGCACTGAAGCTTTCTTT. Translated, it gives CASNNHQGGSGTEAFF.

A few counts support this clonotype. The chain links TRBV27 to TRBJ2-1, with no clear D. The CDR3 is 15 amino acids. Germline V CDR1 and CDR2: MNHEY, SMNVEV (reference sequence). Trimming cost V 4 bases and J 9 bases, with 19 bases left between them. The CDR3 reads CASSSSSPSWSEQFF. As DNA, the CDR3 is TGTGCCAGCAGTTCAAGTAGCCCCTCCTGGAGTGAGCAGTTCTTC.

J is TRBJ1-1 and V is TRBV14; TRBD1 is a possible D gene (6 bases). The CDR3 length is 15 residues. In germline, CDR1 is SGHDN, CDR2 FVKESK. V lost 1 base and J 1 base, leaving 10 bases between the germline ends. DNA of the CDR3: TGTGCCAGCAGCCAAGCTTGGGGGCGGAACACTGAAGCTTTCTTT. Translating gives CASSQAWGRNTEAFF.

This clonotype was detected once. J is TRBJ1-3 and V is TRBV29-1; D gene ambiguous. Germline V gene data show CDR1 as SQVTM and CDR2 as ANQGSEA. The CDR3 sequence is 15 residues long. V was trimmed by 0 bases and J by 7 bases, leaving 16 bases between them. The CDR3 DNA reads TGCAGCGTTGAAGATCGAGGGATTCGAGCGAACACCATATATTTT. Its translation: CSVEDRGIRANTIYF.

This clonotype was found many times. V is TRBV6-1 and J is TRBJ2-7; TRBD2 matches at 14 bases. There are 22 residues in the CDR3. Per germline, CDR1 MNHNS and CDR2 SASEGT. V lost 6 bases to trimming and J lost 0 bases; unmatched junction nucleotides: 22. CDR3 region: CASRRPPGLAGAYYGSSYEQYF. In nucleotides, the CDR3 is TGTGCCAGCAGAAGACCACCGGGACTAGCGGGAGCCTACTATGGGAGCTCCTACGAGCAGTACTTC.

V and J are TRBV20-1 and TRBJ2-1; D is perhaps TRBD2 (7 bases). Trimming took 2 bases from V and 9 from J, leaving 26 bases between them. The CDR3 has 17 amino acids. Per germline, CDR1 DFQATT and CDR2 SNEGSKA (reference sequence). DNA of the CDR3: TGCAGTGCTAGATTCACCGGGGGGCGGACCCCCGCCAGTGAGCAGTTCTTC. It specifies CSARFTGGRTPASEQFF.